These 12 T cell receptor beta chains were sequenced from one sample in a study of beta chain features in type 1 diabetes. Findings and caveats of the study: Across all four CD4+ subsets, people with type 1 diabetes showed modestly shorter TCRB CDR3s.

No antigens are known for them. TCRB transcripts that were expressed got sequenced, as all of the isolated RNA had been reverse transcribed. The repertoire was sequenced with immunoSEQ multiplex PCR; TCRdb's copy has only in-frame clones and lacks some. The table records more than 250,000 clones, 15% of them present only once. The sample was naive CD4+ T cells from blood. The receptors were gathered from a man between 18 and 35 years old with type 1 diabetes.

The V gene is TRBV30, the J gene TRBJ2-7; no reliable D call. The CDR3 spans 13 residues. With 4 bases removed from V and 0 bases from J, the gap between germline ends came to 10 bases. Per the germline V gene, CDR1 is GTSNPN and CDR2 is SVGIG (reference sequence). The CDR3 DNA sequence: TGTGCCTGGACGTCACTCAACTCCTACGAGCAGTACTTC. This codes for CAWTSLNSYEQYF. Supplemented by reference TRBV30 and TRBJ2-7, the full variable domain reads SQTIHQWPATLVQPVGSPLSLECTVEGTSNPNLYWYRQAAGRGLQLLFYSVGIGQISSEVPQNLSASRPQDRQFILSSKKLLLSDSGFYLCAWTSLNSYEQYFGPGTRLTVT.

This clone was detected only a few times. The gene calls are TRBV5-4 and TRBJ1-1, with D tentatively TRBD1 (5 bases). Germline-derived CDR1 and CDR2 are SGHNT and YYREEE (reference sequence). V lost 3 bases to trimming and J lost 0 bases, with 12 bases between them. CDR3 length: 15 residues. In nucleotides, the CDR3 is TGTGCCAGCAGCTCAGCACAGGAGATGAACACTGAAGCTTTCTTT. Protein: CASSSAQEMNTEAFF.

In this sample, this clone turned up a few times. The V and J genes are TRBV28 and TRBJ2-7; TRBD1 aligns across 10 bases. CDR3 length equals 15 residues. V lost 5 bases, J lost 3 bases, and 7 bases stayed unmatched. Germline CDR1 reads MDHEN; CDR2 reads SYDVKM. CDR3 in amino acids: CASSRPGQGLYEQYF. CDR3 DNA: TGTGCCAGCAGTCGACCGGGACAGGGGCTCTACGAGCAGTACTTC.

This clone was observed a handful of times. The rearrangement joins TRBV7-2 to TRBJ1-1; TRBD1 might be the D (6 bases). The CDR3 extends over 15 amino acids. Trimming cost V 1 base and J 1 base, with 10 bases left between them. CDR1 SGHTA and CDR2 FQGNSA come from the germline V gene. This CDR3 reads CASSLVGRGNTEAFF. In DNA form, the CDR3 reads TGTGCCAGCAGCTTAGTTGGCAGGGGGAACACTGAAGCTTTCTTT. Looking up the rest from reference TRBV7-2 and TRBJ1-1 gives the full variable domain: GAGVSQSPSNKVTEKGKDVELRCDPISGHTALYWYRQSLGQGLEFLIYFQGNSAPDKSGLPSDRFSAERTGGSVSTLTIQRTQQEDSAVYLCASSLVGRGNTEAFFGQGTRLTVV.

The chain carries TRBV18 and TRBJ2-6, with D unclear. Trimming removed 2 bases at V and 4 bases at J, with 6 bases between. Germline CDR1 is KGHSH and CDR2 is LQKENI. CDR3 length: 14 residues. The CDR3 DNA sequence: TGTGCCAGCTCACCAGTTCTGGGGGCCAACGTCCTGACTTTC. It codes for CASSPVLGANVLTF. Using reference TRBV18 and TRBJ2-6 for the parts outside the CDR3, the full variable domain is NAGVMQNPRHLVRRRGQEARLRCSPMKGHSHVYWYRQLPEEGLKFMVYLQKENIIDESGMPKERFSAEFPKEGPSILRIQQVVRGDSAAYFCASSPVLGANVLTFGAGSRLTVL.

V usage is TRBV7-2 and J usage is TRBJ2-5, with D possibly being TRBD2 (5 bases). The germline CDR1 and CDR2 sequences are SGHTA and FQGNSA. This CDR3 is built from 14 residues. V was cut by 1 base and J by 2 bases, with 8 bases left in between. This CDR3 reads CASSLVREQETQYF. CDR3 nucleotide sequence: TGTGCCAGCAGCTTAGTTCGGGAACAAGAGACCCAGTACTTC.

The V call is TRBV7-9, the J call TRBJ2-7, with 12 bases identical to TRBD1. Unmatched junction bases numbered 3, after V lost 3 bases and J lost 6 bases. This CDR3 has 14 residues. CDR1 and CDR2 (germline): SEHNR, FQNEAQ (reference sequence). The CDR3 is CASSLGTGGFEQYF. The CDR3 DNA sequence: TGTGCCAGCAGCTTGGGGACAGGGGGCTTCGAGCAGTACTTC.

This clone has a handful of counts. V is TRBV11-2 and J is TRBJ2-7, with TRBD2 matching over 10 bases. Germline CDR1 and CDR2: SGHAT and FQNNGV. With 1 base clipped from V and 4 bases from J, the junction kept 1 base outside the gene matches. This CDR3 is built from 14 residues. CDR3 in amino acids: CASSLGLAGYEQYF. In DNA form, the CDR3 reads TGTGCCAGCAGCTTAGGACTAGCGGGTTACGAGCAGTACTTC.

The rearrangement uses TRBV7-2 and TRBJ1-4, with D maybe TRBD1 (6 bases). Germline V lookup: CDR1 SGHTA, CDR2 FQGNSA. The V end was cut by 3 bases, the J end by 3 bases, with 11 bases between. The CDR3 has 15 amino acids. CDR3 sequence reads: CASSFGGLPNEKLFF. The DNA of the CDR3 is TGTGCCAGCAGCTTCGGGGGGCTTCCTAATGAAAAACTGTTTTTT.

This clone came up a few times. The same CDR3 also results from other DNA sequences found in this sample. The V and J genes are TRBV7-2 and TRBJ2-5, with 12 bases fitting TRBD2. This CDR3 is built from 15 residues. V lost 1 base and J lost 4; bases outside the gene matches: 1. From germline, CDR1 is SGHTA and CDR2 FQGNSA. Here the CDR3 reads CASSLGLAGAETQYF. The CDR3 region has the DNA TGTGCCAGCAGCTTAGGACTAGCGGGGGCAGAGACCCAGTACTTC.

V and J are TRBV25-1 and TRBJ2-7; 9 bases align to TRBD2. In germline, CDR1 is MGHDK, CDR2 SYGVNS. V lost 3 bases and J lost 7; bases outside the gene matches: 13. This CDR3 is 16 amino acids long. CDR3 nucleotides: TGTGCCAGCAGTGACGGTAACCCGCGGGAGGGCCGGGAGCAGTACTTC. This gives the protein CASSDGNPREGREQYF.

This clone occurred a few times. The V and J genes are TRBV9 and TRBJ2-5; 7 nucleotides line up with TRBD1. With V trimmed by 6 bases and J by 5 bases, 10 bases remained unmatched. Germline V CDR1 and CDR2: SGDLS, YYNGEE. CDR3 size: 14 residues. CDR3: CASNVQGMWETQYF. The CDR3 DNA is TGTGCCAGCAATGTACAGGGGATGTGGGAGACCCAGTACTTC.